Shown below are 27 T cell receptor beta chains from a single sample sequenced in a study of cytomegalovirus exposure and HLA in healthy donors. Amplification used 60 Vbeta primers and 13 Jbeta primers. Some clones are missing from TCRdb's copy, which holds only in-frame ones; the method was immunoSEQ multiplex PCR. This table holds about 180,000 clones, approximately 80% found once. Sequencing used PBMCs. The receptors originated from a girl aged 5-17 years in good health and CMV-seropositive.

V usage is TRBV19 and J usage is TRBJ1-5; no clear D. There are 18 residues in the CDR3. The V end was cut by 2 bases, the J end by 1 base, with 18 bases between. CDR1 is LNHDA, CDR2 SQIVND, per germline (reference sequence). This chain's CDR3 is CASSISPLGPGSNQPQHF. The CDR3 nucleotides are TGTGCCAGTAGTATATCCCCTCTCGGACCGGGGAGCAATCAGCCCCAGCATTTT.

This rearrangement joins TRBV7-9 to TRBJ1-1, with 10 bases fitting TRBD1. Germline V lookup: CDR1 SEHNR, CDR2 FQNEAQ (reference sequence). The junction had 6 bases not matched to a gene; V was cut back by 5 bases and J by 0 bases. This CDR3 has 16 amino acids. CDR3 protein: CASSPRQGAMNTEAFF. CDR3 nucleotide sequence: TGTGCCAGCAGCCCACGACAGGGGGCTATGAACACTGAAGCTTTCTTT.

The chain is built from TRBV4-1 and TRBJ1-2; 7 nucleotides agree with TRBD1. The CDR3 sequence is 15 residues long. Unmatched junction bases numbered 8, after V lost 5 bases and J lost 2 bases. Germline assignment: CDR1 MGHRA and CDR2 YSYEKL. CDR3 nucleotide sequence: TGCGCCAGCAGCTCACCCGGGACAGCCAACTATGGCTACACCTTC. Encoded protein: CASSSPGTANYGYTF.

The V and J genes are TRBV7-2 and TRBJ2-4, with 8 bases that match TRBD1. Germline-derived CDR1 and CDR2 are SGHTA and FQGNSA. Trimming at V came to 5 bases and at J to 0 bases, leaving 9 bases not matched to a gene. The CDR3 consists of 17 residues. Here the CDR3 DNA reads TGTGCCAGCAGCCACAGGACAGGGCGGCTAGCCAAAAACATTCAGTACTTC. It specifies CASSHRTGRLAKNIQYF.

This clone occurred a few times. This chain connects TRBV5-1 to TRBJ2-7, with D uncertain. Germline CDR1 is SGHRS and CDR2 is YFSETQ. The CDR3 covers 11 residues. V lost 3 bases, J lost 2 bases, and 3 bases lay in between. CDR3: CASSSAYEQYF. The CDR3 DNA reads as TGCGCCAGCAGCTCGGCCTACGAGCAGTACTTC. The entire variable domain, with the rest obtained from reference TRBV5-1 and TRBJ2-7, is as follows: KAGVTQTPRYLIKTRGQQVTLSCSPISGHRSVSWYQQTPGQGLQFLFEYFSETQRNKGNFPGRFSGRQFSNSRSEMNVSTLELGDSALYLCASSSAYEQYFGPGTRLTVT.

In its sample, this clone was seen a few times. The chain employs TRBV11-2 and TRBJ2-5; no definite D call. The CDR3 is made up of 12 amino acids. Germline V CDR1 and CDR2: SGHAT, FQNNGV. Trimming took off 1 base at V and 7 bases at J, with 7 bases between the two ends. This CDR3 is CASSLVVGTQYF. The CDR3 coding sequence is TGTGCCAGCAGCTTAGTGGTCGGGACCCAGTACTTC. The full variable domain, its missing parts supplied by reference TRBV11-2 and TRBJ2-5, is EAGVAQSPRYKIIEKRQSVAFWCNPISGHATLYWYQQILGQGPKLLIQFQNNGVVDDSQLPKDRFSAERLKGVDSTLKIQPAKLEDSAVYLCASSLVVGTQYFGPGTRLLVL.

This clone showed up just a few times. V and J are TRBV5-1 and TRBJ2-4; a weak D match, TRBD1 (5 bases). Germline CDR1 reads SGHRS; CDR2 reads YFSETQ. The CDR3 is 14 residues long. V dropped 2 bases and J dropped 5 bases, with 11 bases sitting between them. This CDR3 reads CASSFETAENIQYF. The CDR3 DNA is TGCGCCAGCAGCTTTGAGACAGCAGAAAACATTCAGTACTTC.

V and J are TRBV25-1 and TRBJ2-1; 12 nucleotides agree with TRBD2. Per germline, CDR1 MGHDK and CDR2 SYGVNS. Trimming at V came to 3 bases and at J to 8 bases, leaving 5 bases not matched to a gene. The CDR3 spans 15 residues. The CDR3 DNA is TGTGCCAGCAGTGACCTAGCGGGAGGGTGGGATGAGCAGTTCTTC. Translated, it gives CASSDLAGGWDEQFF.

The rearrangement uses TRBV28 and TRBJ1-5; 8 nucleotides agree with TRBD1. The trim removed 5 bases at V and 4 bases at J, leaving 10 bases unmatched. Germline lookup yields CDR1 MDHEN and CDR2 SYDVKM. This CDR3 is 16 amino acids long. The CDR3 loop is CASSPRGQGGNQPQHF. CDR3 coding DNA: TGTGCCAGCAGTCCACGTGGACAGGGAGGGAATCAGCCCCAGCATTTT.

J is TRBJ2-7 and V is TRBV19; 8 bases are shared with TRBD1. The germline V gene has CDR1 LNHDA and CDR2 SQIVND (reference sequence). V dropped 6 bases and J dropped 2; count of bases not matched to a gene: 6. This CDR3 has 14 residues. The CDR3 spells CASSPGTGTYEQYF. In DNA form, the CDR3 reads TGTGCCAGTAGCCCCGGGACAGGCACCTACGAGCAGTACTTC.

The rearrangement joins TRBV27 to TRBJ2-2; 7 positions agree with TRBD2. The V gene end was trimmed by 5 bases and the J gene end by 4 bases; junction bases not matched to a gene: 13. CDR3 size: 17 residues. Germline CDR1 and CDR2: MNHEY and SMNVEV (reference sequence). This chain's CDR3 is CASSANPGTTLTGELFF. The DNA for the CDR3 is TGTGCCAGCAGTGCAAACCCCGGGACTACACTCACCGGGGAGCTGTTTTTT.

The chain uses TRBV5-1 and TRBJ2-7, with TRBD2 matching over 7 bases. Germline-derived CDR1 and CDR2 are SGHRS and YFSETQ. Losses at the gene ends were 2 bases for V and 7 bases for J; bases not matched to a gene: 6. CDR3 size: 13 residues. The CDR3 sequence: CASSFGREGEQYF. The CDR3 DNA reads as TGCGCCAGCAGCTTTGGCAGGGAGGGTGAGCAGTACTTC.

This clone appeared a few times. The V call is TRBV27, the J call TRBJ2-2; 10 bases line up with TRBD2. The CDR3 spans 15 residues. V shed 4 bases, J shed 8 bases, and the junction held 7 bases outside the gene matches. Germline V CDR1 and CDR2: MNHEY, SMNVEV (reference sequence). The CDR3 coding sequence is TGTGCCAGCAGTTCCGGGACTAGCGTATTTGGGGAGCTGTTTTTT. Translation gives CASSSGTSVFGELFF.

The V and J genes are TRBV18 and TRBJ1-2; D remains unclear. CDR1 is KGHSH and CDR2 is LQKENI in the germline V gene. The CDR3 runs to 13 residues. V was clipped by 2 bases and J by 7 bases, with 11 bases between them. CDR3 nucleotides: TGTGCCAGCTCACCAAACAGTGGAAGTGGCTACACCTTC. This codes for CASSPNSGSGYTF.

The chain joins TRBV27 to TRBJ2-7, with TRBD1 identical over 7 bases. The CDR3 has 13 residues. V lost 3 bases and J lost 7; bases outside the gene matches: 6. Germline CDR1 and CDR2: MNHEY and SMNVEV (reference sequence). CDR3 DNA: TGTGCCAGCAGTTTGTACAGGGGTCTGGAGCAGTACTTC. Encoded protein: CASSLYRGLEQYF.

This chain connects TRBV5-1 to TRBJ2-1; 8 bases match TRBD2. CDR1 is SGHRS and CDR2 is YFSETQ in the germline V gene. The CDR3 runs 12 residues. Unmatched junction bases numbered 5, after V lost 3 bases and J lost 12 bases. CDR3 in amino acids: CASSWPGGWQFF. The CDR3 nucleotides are TGCGCCAGCAGCTGGCCGGGGGGGTGGCAGTTCTTC.

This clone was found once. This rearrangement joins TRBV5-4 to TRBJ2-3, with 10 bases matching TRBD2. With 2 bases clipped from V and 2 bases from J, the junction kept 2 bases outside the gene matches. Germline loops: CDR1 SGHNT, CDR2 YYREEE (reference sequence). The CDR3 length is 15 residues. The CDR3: CASSLAGGPTDTQYF. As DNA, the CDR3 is TGTGCCAGCAGCTTAGCGGGAGGGCCCACAGATACGCAGTATTTT.

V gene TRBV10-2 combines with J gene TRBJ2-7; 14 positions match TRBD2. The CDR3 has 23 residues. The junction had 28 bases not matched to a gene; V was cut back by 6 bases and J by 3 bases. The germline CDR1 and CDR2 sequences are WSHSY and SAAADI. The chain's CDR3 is CASSSTGTGGKGLAGALGYEQYF. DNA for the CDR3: TGCGCCAGCAGCAGCACCGGGACAGGGGGCAAGGGACTAGCGGGAGCGCTGGGCTACGAGCAGTACTTC.

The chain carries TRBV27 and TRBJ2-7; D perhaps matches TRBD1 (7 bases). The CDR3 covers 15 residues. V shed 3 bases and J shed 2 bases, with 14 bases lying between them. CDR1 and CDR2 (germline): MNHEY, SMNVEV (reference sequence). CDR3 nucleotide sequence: TGTGCCAGCAGTTTGGAGGGGGCGAGGCCCTACGAGCAGTACTTC. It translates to CASSLEGARPYEQYF.

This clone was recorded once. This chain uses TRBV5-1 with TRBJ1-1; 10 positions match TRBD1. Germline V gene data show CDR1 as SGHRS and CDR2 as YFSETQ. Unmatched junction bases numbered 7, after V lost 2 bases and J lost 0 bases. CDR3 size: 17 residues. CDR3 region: CASSLWGTGALNTEAFF. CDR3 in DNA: TGCGCCAGCAGCTTATGGGGGACAGGGGCCCTGAACACTGAAGCTTTCTTT.

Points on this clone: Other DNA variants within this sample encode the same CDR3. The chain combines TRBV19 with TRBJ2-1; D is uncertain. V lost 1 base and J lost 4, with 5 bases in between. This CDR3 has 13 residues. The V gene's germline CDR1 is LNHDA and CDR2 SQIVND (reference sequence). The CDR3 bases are TGTGCCAGTAGTATAGGAGGTTACAATGAGCAGTTCTTC. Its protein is CASSIGGYNEQFF.

The CDR3 reads CASSLAGIKYEQYF. CDR3 coding DNA: TGCGCCAGCAGCTTGGCGGGAATCAAGTACGAGCAGTACTTC. The V gene is TRBV5-1, the J gene TRBJ2-7; tentatively, D is TRBD2 (5 bases). This CDR3 contains 14 residues. The V gene's germline CDR1 is SGHRS and CDR2 YFSETQ. V was shortened by 0 bases and J by 4 bases, with 11 bases between the two germline ends. Full variable domain (remainder filled in from reference TRBV5-1 and TRBJ2-7): KAGVTQTPRYLIKTRGQQVTLSCSPISGHRSVSWYQQTPGQGLQFLFEYFSETQRNKGNFPGRFSGRQFSNSRSEMNVSTLELGDSALYLCASSLAGIKYEQYFGPGTRLTVT.

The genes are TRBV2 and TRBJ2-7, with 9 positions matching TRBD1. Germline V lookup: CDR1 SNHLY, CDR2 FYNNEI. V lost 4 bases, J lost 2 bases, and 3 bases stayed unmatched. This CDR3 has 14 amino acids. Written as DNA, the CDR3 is TGTGCCAGCAGTGGACAGGGGGTTACCTACGAGCAGTACTTC. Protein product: CASSGQGVTYEQYF.

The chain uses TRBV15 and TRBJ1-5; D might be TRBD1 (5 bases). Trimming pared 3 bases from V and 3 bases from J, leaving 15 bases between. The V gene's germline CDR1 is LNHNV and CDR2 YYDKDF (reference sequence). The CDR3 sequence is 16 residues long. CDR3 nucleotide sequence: TGTGCCACCAGCAGGGGGGGTTCAGCCCCCAATCAGCCCCAGCATTTT. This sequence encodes CATSRGGSAPNQPQHF. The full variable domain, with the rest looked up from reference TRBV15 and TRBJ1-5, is DAMVIQNPRYQVTQFGKPVTLSCSQTLNHNVMYWYQQKSSQAPKLLFHYYDKDFNNEADTPDNFQSRRPNTSFCFLDIRSPGLGDTAMYLCATSRGGSAPNQPQHFGDGTRLSIL.

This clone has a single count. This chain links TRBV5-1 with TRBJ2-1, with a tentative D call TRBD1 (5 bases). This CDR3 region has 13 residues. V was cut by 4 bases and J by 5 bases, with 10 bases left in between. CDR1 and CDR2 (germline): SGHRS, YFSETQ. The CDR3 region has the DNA TGCGCCAGCAGCCCCAGACAGAACAATGAGCAGTTCTTC. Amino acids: CASSPRQNNEQFF. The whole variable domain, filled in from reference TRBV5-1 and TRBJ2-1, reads KAGVTQTPRYLIKTRGQQVTLSCSPISGHRSVSWYQQTPGQGLQFLFEYFSETQRNKGNFPGRFSGRQFSNSRSEMNVSTLELGDSALYLCASSPRQNNEQFFGPGTRLTVL.

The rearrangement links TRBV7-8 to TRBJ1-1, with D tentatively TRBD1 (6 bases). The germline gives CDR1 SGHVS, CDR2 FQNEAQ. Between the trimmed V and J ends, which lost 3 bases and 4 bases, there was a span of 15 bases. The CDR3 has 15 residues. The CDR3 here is CASSFQGGVRTEAFF. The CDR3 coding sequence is TGTGCCAGCAGCTTCCAAGGGGGAGTTCGCACTGAAGCTTTCTTT.

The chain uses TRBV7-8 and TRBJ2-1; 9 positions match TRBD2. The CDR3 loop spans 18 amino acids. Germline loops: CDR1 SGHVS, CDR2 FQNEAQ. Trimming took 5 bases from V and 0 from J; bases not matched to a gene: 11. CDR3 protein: CASSPSASGTNSYNEQFF. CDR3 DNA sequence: TGTGCCAGCAGCCCATCGGCTAGCGGGACCAACTCCTACAATGAGCAGTTCTTC.